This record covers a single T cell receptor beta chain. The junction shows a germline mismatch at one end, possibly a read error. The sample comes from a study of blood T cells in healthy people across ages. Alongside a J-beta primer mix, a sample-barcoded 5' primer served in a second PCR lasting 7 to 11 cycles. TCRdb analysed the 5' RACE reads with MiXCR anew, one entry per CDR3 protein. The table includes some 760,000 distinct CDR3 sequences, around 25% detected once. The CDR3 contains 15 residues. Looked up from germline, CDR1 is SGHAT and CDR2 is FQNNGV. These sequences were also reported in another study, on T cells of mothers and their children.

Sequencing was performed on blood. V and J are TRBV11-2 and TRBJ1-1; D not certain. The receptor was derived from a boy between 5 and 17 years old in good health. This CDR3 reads CASSLEPGMNTEALF. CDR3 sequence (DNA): TGTGCCAGCAGCTTAGAGCCGGGCATGAACACTGAAGCTCTCTTT.